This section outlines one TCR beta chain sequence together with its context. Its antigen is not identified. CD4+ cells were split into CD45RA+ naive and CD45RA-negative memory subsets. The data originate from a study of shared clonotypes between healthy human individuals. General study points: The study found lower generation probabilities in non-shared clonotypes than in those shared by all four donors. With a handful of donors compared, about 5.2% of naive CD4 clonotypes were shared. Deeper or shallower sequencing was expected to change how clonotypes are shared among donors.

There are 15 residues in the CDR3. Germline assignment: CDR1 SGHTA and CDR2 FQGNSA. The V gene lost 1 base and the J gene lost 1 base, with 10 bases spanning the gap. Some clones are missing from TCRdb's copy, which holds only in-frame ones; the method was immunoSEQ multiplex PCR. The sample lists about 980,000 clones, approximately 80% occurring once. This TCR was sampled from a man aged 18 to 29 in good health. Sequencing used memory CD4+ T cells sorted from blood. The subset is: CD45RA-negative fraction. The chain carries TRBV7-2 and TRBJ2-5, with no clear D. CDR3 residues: CASSLVDQPQETQYF. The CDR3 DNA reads TGTGCCAGCAGCTTAGTGGATCAACCCCAAGAGACCCAGTACTTC.